These T cell receptor beta chains were read from a single sample in a study of identical twins. TCRdb re-called the 5' RACE reads through MiXCR, storing one row per CDR3 protein. The sample has under 350,000 distinct CDR3 sequences, roughly 9.7% seen once; the top ten hold roughly 7%. These data were likewise used in another study, on yellow fever vaccine responses in identical twins.

The sample comprised CD8+ T cells sorted from blood. These receptors were collected from a woman between 18 and 30 years old in good health. CDR3s include the opening cysteine and the closing phenylalanine or tryptophan. A D gene is named only where the DNA matches it firmly. For some rows the clone size is stated as once, few or many, or as a class when expanded; others skip it.

V	J	D	size	DNA	CDR3
TRBV29-1	TRBJ2-3	NA	many	TGCAGCGTTGAAGGGCTAGCCAGCTTAGATACGCAGTATTTT	CSVEGLASLDTQYF
TRBV7-2	TRBJ2-1	TRBD2	once	TGTGCCAGCAGCTTAGCGTTGCGGGAGGCTTCATTCTACAATGAGCAGTTCTTC	CASSLALREASFYNEQFF
TRBV11-2	TRBJ2-3	NA	NA	TGTGCCAGCAGGGCTCTATCCACAGATACGCAGTATTTT	CASRALSTDTQYF
TRBV27	TRBJ2-2	NA	many	TGTGCCAGCCGCGGCCTCGGCACCGGGGAGCTGTTTTTT	CASRGLGTGELFF
TRBV5-1	TRBJ2-1	TRBD1	few	TGCGCCAGCAGCTTCCGGACAGGCGCCTACAATGAGCAGTTCTTC	CASSFRTGAYNEQFF
TRBV6-4	TRBJ2-1	NA	few	TGTGCCAGCAGTGATCGGGGGAGGAGCTCCTACAATGAGCAGTTCTTC	CASSDRGRSSYNEQFF
TRBV19	TRBJ2-1	TRBD1	NA	TGTGCCAGTAGTATCGGGACAGGGTTTTACAATGAGCAGTTCTTC	CASSIGTGFYNEQFF
TRBV2	TRBJ2-5	TRBD2	NA	TGTGCCAGCAGCGACGAAACTAGCGGGGATACTCAAGAGACCCAGTACTTC	CASSDETSGDTQETQYF
TRBV19	TRBJ2-3	NA	NA	TGTGCCAGTAGTAACTCCACAGATACGCAGTATTTT	CASSNSTDTQYF
TRBV27	TRBJ2-7	NA	many	TGTGCCAGCAAACAAACAGCTCCAGCCTACGAGCAGTACTTC	CASKQTAPAYEQYF
TRBV9	TRBJ2-3	NA	NA	TGTGCCAGCAGCCCGTGGAAAACAGATACGCAGTATTTT	CASSPWKTDTQYF
TRBV6-5	TRBJ1-6	NA	NA	TGTGCCAGCAGTTACGGGCAGGAGGGTTCACCCCTCCACTTT	CASSYGQEGSPLHF
TRBV27	TRBJ2-5	TRBD1	many	TGTGCCAGCAGTGTAAGGGACAGGGAGGGAGAGACCCAGTACTTC	CASSVRDREGETQYF
TRBV7-8	TRBJ2-7	TRBD2	few	TGTGCAAGCCAGGAGCGGGGGTACGAGCAGTACTTC	CASQERGYEQYF
TRBV7-2	TRBJ2-6	TRBD1	few	TGTGCCAGCAGCTTAGGCTACAGGGGGCTTGGGGCCAACGTCCTGACTTTC	CASSLGYRGLGANVLTF
TRBV6-5	TRBJ2-1	TRBD2	few	TGTGCCAGCAGTTACACCGCTAGCGGATTAGCCTACAATGAGCAGTTCTTC	CASSYTASGLAYNEQFF
TRBV7-2	TRBJ2-7	NA	once	TGTGCCAGCAGCCAAACTACGGACACGGGACACGAGCAGTACTTC	CASSQTTDTGHEQYF
TRBV11-2	TRBJ2-3	TRBD1	NA	TGTGCCAGCAGCTTTGGGGGACAGGTTCGCACAGATACGCAGTATTTT	CASSFGGQVRTDTQYF
TRBV27	TRBJ1-3	NA	NA	TGTGCCAGCAGCCAAGGACTGTCCTCTGGAAACACCATATATTTT	CASSQGLSSGNTIYF
TRBV25-1	TRBJ2-1	NA	NA	TGTGCCAGCAGAGGAACTGCGGACTCCTACAATGAGCAGTTCTTC	CASRGTADSYNEQFF
TRBV6-5	TRBJ2-1	NA	NA	TGTGCCAGCAGTTACTTTCTACAGGGCAATGAGCAGTTCTTC	CASSYFLQGNEQFF
TRBV4-1	TRBJ2-3	NA	NA	TGCGCCAGCAGCCAAGATGAGCGGGCAGATACGCAGTATTTT	CASSQDERADTQYF
TRBV7-7	TRBJ2-1	TRBD2	few	TGTGCTAGCAGCTTAGCTGTCGTTAGCGGGGGGTTCGTCGATGAGCAGTTCTTC	CASSLAVVSGGFVDEQFF
TRBV7-9	TRBJ2-7	NA	few	TGTGCCAGCAGCTCAGCGCCAGGGGGGTTATCCATCCCACAGTACTTC	CASSSAPGGLSIPQYF
TRBV7-9	TRBJ2-3	TRBD2	few	TGTGCCAGCAGCTTAGAGACTAGCGGGAGTCCAGATACGCAGTATTTT	CASSLETSGSPDTQYF
TRBV7-9	TRBJ2-1	NA	NA	TGTGCCAGCAGCTTAGGTCAAGCCTGGGATGAGCAGTTCTTC	CASSLGQAWDEQFF
TRBV14	TRBJ2-1	TRBD2	NA	TGTGCCAGCAGCTCGACTAGCGGGAGTGGGAATGAGCAGTTCTTC	CASSSTSGSGNEQFF
TRBV5-1	TRBJ2-5	TRBD1	many	TGCGCCAGCAGCTCACAGGGGGCCGGGGAGACCCAGTACTTC	CASSSQGAGETQYF
TRBV9	TRBJ2-5	TRBD1	NA	TGTGCCAGCAGCGCAGGGACAGGGCTCGGGACCCAGTACTTC	CASSAGTGLGTQYF
TRBV7-9	TRBJ2-3	NA	many	TGTGCCGGTCGGGTTCAAAACACAGATACGCAGTATTTT	CAGRVQNTDTQYF
TRBV27	TRBJ2-3	NA	NA	TGTGCCACCGGGACTAGCACAGATACGCAGTATTTT	CATGTSTDTQYF
TRBV19	TRBJ2-1	TRBD2	NA	TGTGCCAGTAGTAGGGGACTAGCGGGATCTCTTTACGATGAGCAGTTCTTC	CASSRGLAGSLYDEQFF
TRBV12-3/TRBV12-4	TRBJ1-2	NA	few	TGTGCCAGCTGGGACACTAACTATGGCTACACCTTC	CASWDTNYGYTF
TRBV20-1	TRBJ2-1	NA	many	TGCAGTGCTACCGCAATCGGGGAACACAATGAGCAGTTCTTC	CSATAIGEHNEQFF
TRBV3-1	TRBJ2-1	TRBD2	NA	TGTGCCAGCTCCGGGGGATCTAGCGGGAGAAGATCCTACAATGAGCAGTTCTTC	CASSGGSSGRRSYNEQFF
TRBV5-1	TRBJ1-4	TRBD1	few	TGCGCCAGCAGCGACGGATATCAGGGGGCTTCTAATGAAAAACTGTTTTTT	CASSDGYQGASNEKLFF
TRBV20-1	TRBJ2-7	TRBD2	many	TGCAGTGCCTCAGCGGGAGAAGGGTTCTCCTACGAGCAGTACTTC	CSASAGEGFSYEQYF
TRBV7-9	TRBJ2-1	TRBD2	few	TGTGCCAACTCACCCACGGGACTAGCATCCTACAATGAGCAGTTCTTC	CANSPTGLASYNEQFF
TRBV21-1	TRBJ2-1	NA	few	TGTGCCAGCAGCGGGCAGGGACGCGGACTAGCGGGGGAGGTAGAGCAGTTCTTC	CASSGQGRGLAGEVEQFF
TRBV29-1	TRBJ2-2	NA	many	TGCAGCGTGATCGGCAGGGGCACCGGGGAGCTGTTTTTT	CSVIGRGTGELFF
TRBV29-1	TRBJ2-7	NA	NA	TGCAGCGGATTAGGGGAGGTATCGGACGAGCAGTACTTC	CSGLGEVSDEQYF
TRBV24-1	TRBJ2-7	NA	NA	TGTGCCACCAGTGATGGGCCCCACGAGCAGTACTTC	CATSDGPHEQYF
TRBV28	TRBJ2-7	TRBD1	NA	TGTGCCAGCAGTCCTCCTGACAGGGTTGACGAGCAGTACTTC	CASSPPDRVDEQYF
TRBV12-3/TRBV12-4	TRBJ2-7	TRBD1	many	TGTGCCAGCAGCGCCCACAGGGGGCTCCTCTCCTACGAGCAGTACTTC	CASSAHRGLLSYEQYF
TRBV6-2/TRBV6-3	TRBJ2-7	TRBD2	many	TGTGCCAGCAGTGCCATAGCGGGATGGACCTACGAGCAGTACTTC	CASSAIAGWTYEQYF
TRBV12-3/TRBV12-4	TRBJ2-1	TRBD2	NA	TGTGCCTCCCAGGGCTTACTCGGGGGGGGATACAATGAGCAGTTCTTC	CASQGLLGGGYNEQFF
TRBV29-1	TRBJ2-1	NA	many	TGCAGCGTTGAAGATTTAGTAGGTCAGTTCTTC	CSVEDLVGQFF
TRBV12-3/TRBV12-4	TRBJ2-5	NA	NA	TGTGCCAGCAGTCCAACCCGGGGGGCTCTAGAGACCCAGTACTTC	CASSPTRGALETQYF
TRBV10-3	TRBJ1-1	NA	NA	TGTGCCATCAGTGAGCGTATTGAACTGAACACTGAAGCTTTCTTT	CAISERIELNTEAFF
TRBV10-3	TRBJ2-3	TRBD2	few	TGTGCCATCAGTGAGACCGCGGGGACTAGCGTTGGCACAGATACGCAGTATTTT	CAISETAGTSVGTDTQYF
TRBV29-1	TRBJ2-7	TRBD2	NA	TGCAGCGTTGAAGATCAAGCGGGAGTGTGGAACGAGCAGTACTTC	CSVEDQAGVWNEQYF